This T cell receptor (beta chain) was obtained from a study of immune characterization of retroperitoneal liposarcoma. TCRdb itself ran the PCR reads through MiXCR, one entry per CDR3 protein. The sample lists around 10,000 distinct CDR3 sequences; approximately 46% were seen once. The CDR3 consists of 14 residues. V lost 10 bases to trimming and J lost 5 bases; unmatched junction nucleotides: 11. The V call is TRBV12-3 or TRBV12-4, the J call TRBJ2-1; TRBD2 matches 7 bases. The sample was tumor tissue. The sequence was obtained from a female donor with retroperitoneal liposarcoma. The CDR3 is CATRLAGFNNEQFF. In nucleotides, the CDR3 is TGTGCCACCCGATTAGCGGGCTTTAACAATGAGCAGTTCTTC.